This record concerns one T cell receptor (beta chain) sequence. V was pared by 1 base and J by 7 bases, with 14 bases between. The CDR3 is 14 amino acids. The germline CDR1 and CDR2 sequences are MNHEY and SVGAGI. Measured with immunoSEQ multiplex PCR; TCRdb has only the in-frame clones, and not every one. The sample includes about 79,000 clones, 80% to 90% of them seen just once. This specimen belongs to a study of OX40 agonist ivuxolimab in advanced cancers. Whole-study context: Treatment of patients was with ivuxolimab, an agonistic anti-OX40 (CD134) antibody.

Sample: CD4+ or CD8+ T cells sorted from blood, taken in a trial of the OX40 agonist ivuxolimab. V is TRBV6-5 and J is TRBJ2-7, with D possibly matching TRBD2 (5 bases). The source of this sequence is an adult with an advanced solid tumor such as melanoma, head and neck, liver or kidney cancer. CDR3 DNA: TGTGCCAGCAGTTACTTAGGACCCACGGGGGAGCAGTACTTC. This encodes CASSYLGPTGEQYF.